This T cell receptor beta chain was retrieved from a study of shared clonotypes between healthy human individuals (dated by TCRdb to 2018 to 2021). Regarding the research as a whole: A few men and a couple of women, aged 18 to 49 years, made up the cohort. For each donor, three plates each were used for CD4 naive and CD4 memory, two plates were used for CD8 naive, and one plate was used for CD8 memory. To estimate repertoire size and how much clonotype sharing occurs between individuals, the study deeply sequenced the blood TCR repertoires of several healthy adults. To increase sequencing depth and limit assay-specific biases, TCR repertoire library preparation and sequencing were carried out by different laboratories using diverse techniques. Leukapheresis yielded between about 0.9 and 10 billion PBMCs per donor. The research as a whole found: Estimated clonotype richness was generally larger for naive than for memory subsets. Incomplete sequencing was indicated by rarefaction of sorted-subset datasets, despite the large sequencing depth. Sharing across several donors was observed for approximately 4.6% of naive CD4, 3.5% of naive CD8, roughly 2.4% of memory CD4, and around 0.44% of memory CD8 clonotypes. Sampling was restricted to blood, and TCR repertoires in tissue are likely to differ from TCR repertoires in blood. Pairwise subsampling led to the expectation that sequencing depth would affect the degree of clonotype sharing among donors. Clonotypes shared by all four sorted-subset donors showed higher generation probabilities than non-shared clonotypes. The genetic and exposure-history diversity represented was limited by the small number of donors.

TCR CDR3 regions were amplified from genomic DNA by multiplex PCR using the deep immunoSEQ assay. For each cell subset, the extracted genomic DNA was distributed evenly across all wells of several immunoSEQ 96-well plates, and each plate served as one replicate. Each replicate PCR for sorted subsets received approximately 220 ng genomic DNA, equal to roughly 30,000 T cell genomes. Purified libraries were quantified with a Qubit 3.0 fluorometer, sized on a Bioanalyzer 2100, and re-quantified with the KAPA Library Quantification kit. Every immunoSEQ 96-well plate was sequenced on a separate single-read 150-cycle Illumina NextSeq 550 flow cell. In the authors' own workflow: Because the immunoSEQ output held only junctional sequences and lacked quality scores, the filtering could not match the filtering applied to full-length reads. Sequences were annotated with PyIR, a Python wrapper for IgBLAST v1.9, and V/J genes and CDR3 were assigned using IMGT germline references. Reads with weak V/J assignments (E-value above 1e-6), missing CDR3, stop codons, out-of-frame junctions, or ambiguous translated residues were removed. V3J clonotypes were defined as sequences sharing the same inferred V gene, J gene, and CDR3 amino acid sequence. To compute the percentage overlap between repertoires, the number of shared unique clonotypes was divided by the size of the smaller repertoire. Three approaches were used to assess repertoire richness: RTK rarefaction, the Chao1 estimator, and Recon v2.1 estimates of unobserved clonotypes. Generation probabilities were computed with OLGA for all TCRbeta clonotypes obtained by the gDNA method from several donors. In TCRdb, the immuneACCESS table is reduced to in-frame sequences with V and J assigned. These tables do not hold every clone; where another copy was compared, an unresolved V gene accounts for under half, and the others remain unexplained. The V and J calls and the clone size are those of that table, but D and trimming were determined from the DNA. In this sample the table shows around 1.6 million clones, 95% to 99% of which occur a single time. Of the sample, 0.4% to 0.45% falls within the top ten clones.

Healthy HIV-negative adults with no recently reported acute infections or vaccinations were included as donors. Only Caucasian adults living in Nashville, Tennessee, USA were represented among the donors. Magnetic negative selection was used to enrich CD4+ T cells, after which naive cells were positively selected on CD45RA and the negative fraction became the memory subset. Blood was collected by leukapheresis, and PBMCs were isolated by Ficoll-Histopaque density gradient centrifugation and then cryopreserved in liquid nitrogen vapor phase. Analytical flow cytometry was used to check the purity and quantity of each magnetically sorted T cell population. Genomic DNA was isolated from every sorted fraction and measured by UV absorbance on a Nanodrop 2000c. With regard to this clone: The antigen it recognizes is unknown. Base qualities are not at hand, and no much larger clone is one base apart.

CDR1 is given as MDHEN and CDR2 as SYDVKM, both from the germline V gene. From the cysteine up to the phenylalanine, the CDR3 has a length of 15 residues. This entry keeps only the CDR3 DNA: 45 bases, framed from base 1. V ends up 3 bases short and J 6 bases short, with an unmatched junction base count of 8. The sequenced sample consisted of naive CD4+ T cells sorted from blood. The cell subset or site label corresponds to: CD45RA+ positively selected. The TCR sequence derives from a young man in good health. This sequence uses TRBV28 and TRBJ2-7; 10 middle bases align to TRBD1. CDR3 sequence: CASSFPGQGTVEQYF. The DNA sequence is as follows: TGTGCCAGCAGTTTTCCGGGACAGGGGACAGTCGAGCAGTACTTC.